This TCR beta chain was sequenced in a study of HIV-infected patients and healthy controls. Germline values: CDR1 MNHNY, CDR2 SVGAGI (reference sequence). The CDR3 has 19 amino acids. V was shortened by 2 bases and J by 8 bases, with 28 bases between the two germline ends. Antiretroviral therapy had run roughly three months, about 14 weeks, before follow-up blood collection. All unsorted peripheral T cells were captured because whole blood was used without fractionation. About 550 ng RNA was reverse transcribed with alpha and beta constant-region primers. Alpha and beta chain libraries were made separately by chain-specific third strand synthesis with multiplexing indices. A 5' RACE adapter with a random hexamer and the SP2 primer site was joined to cDNA. One entry per CDR3 protein, called by TCRdb with MiXCR from the 5' RACE reads. The data contain some 6,500 distinct CDR3 sequences, roughly 7.4% of them seen just once; the ten biggest clones take up roughly 15%.

The starting material was blood, obtained during antiretroviral therapy. V is TRBV6-6 and J is TRBJ2-1; a possible D gene is TRBD2 (5 bases). This receptor was taken from an adult with HIV infection. CDR3 sequence (DNA): TGTGCCAGCAGTTACAGTTCAGGTTTCCGTGGGAGCGAATCCGATGAGCAGTTCTTC. It encodes CASSYSSGFRGSESDEQFF.